Each of the 23 T cell receptor beta chains below was sequenced from the same sample in a study of tissue T cells after allogeneic stem cell transplantation. Assay: immunoSEQ multiplex PCR; the TCRdb copy retains only in-frame clones and omits some. Here the sample spans roughly 8,900 clones, roughly three fifths being singletons. Specimen: tissue from the ileum, collected at autopsy. The receptors stem from a woman aged 18-50 years with breast cancer.

A few counts support this clone. This sequence joins TRBV7-2 and TRBJ1-2, with D maybe TRBD1 (5 bases). Germline V lookup: CDR1 SGHTA, CDR2 FQGNSA. V was shortened by 4 bases and J by 6 bases, with 12 bases between the two germline ends. This CDR3 is built from 13 residues. CDR3 bases: TGTGCCAGCAGCTCGGGACGGGCGAATGGCTACACCTTC. It specifies CASSSGRANGYTF.

This sequence joins TRBV9 and TRBJ1-2; D unresolved. CDR3 size: 13 residues. The germline gives CDR1 SGDLS, CDR2 YYNGEE. The germline V and J ends were trimmed by 1 base and 0 bases, with 4 bases remaining between them. The CDR3 region is CASSVPPNYGYTF. The CDR3 DNA reads as TGTGCCAGCAGCGTACCACCTAACTATGGCTACACCTTC.

The J gene is TRBJ1-2, the V gene TRBV7-2; 8 nucleotides agree with TRBD1. This CDR3 comprises 14 residues. V was pared by 4 bases and J by 4 bases, with 5 bases of the junction left unmatched. The germline CDR1 and CDR2 sequences are SGHTA and FQGNSA. The DNA for the CDR3 is TGTGCCAGCAGCTCTCAACAGGGGGGCTATGGCTACACCTTC. Its translation is CASSSQQGGYGYTF. The full variable domain, its missing parts supplied by reference TRBV7-2 and TRBJ1-2, is GAGVSQSPSNKVTEKGKDVELRCDPISGHTALYWYRQSLGQGLEFLIYFQGNSAPDKSGLPSDRFSAERTGGSVSTLTIQRTQQEDSAVYLCASSSQQGGYGYTFGSGTRLTVV.

This clone was observed a single time. This sequence joins TRBV2 and TRBJ1-6; TRBD1 matches 10 bases. The length of the CDR3 is 15 residues. Germline CDR1 and CDR2: SNHLY and FYNNEI. V gave up 1 base and J gave up 14 bases; unmatched junction bases: 8. DNA of the CDR3: TGTGCCAGCAGTGAAGATCGGGACAGGGGCGCTACCCTCCACTTT. It translates to CASSEDRDRGATLHF.

A single count supports this clone. The chain has TRBV24-1 and TRBJ1-1; D unresolved. Germline CDR1 is KGHDR and CDR2 is SFDVKD. The ends were cut back, 9 bases at V and 3 bases at J, with 13 bases in the middle. The CDR3 has 13 residues. The CDR3 nucleotides are TGTGCCACCCCAAGAAGAGTTGACACTGAAGCTTTCTTT. Translation gives CATPRRVDTEAFF.

The rearrangement links TRBV7-2 to TRBJ2-7, with TRBD2 identical over 10 bases. The CDR3 sequence is 17 residues long. J gave up 0 bases and V 6 bases, and 11 bases lay outside the gene matches. In germline, CDR1 is SGHTA, CDR2 FQGNSA. CDR3 coding DNA: TGTGCCAGCAGTAGGACTAGCGGTTCAACGGGCTCCTACGAGCAGTACTTC. As protein: CASSRTSGSTGSYEQYF. Full variable domain (outside the CDR3, taken from reference TRBV7-2 and TRBJ2-7): GAGVSQSPSNKVTEKGKDVELRCDPISGHTALYWYRQSLGQGLEFLIYFQGNSAPDKSGLPSDRFSAERTGGSVSTLTIQRTQQEDSAVYLCASSRTSGSTGSYEQYFGPGTRLTVT.

The rearrangement links TRBV7-9 to TRBJ2-3, with D unresolved. The V gene lost 5 bases and the J gene lost 4 bases, with 13 bases spanning the gap. In germline, CDR1 is SEHNR, CDR2 FQNEAQ (reference sequence). The CDR3 extends over 14 amino acids. The CDR3: CASSLHTVADTQYF. In DNA, the CDR3 is TGTGCCAGCAGCCTCCACACGGTGGCAGATACGCAGTATTTT.

This clone was counted only a few times. The chain recombines TRBV18 with TRBJ2-7, with D tentatively TRBD1 (5 bases). The germline V gene has CDR1 KGHSH and CDR2 LQKENI. This CDR3 contains 15 residues. V lost 4 bases, J lost 6 bases, and 19 bases lay in between. CDR3 residues: CASSLQGPGELEQYF. The CDR3 coding sequence is TGTGCCAGCTCACTTCAGGGCCCTGGAGAACTCGAGCAGTACTTC.

The rearrangement joins TRBV3-1 (or the pseudogene TRBV3-2) to TRBJ2-3; 8 bases line up with TRBD2. Looked up from germline, CDR1 is LGHDT and CDR2 is YNNKEL (reference sequence). The CDR3 covers 17 residues. The V and J ends lost 2 bases and 0 bases, in that order; junction bases with no gene match: 7. In DNA, the CDR3 is TGTGCCAGCAGCCAAAATCCCTCTAGCGGGAGCACAGATACGCAGTATTTT. Its protein is CASSQNPSSGSTDTQYF.

This sequence joins TRBV4-1 and TRBJ2-2, with D perhaps given as TRBD1 or TRBD2 (5 bases each). The V end was cut by 1 base, the J end by 2 bases, with 11 bases between. This CDR3 spans 16 amino acids. The V gene's germline CDR1 is MGHRA and CDR2 YSYEKL. CDR3 DNA sequence: TGCGCCAGCAGCCAAGGGGGGTCGGGTAACACCGGGGAGCTGTTTTTT. As protein: CASSQGGSGNTGELFF.

V is TRBV5-4 and J is TRBJ1-1, with D unclear. The CDR3 totals 12 residues. The V gene lost 5 bases and the J gene lost 1 base, with 6 bases spanning the gap. Germline assignment: CDR1 SGHNT and CDR2 YYREEE (reference sequence). The CDR3 here is CASRRRNTEAFF. CDR3 nucleotides: TGTGCCAGCAGAAGGAGGAACACTGAAGCTTTCTTT.

The chain combines TRBV14 with TRBJ1-2, with TRBD1 as a possible D gene (6 bases). V lost 4 bases to trimming and J lost 7 bases, with 13 bases between them. The CDR3 covers 13 residues. Germline values: CDR1 SGHDN, CDR2 FVKESK. The CDR3 nucleotides read TGTGCCAGCAGCCCAAGACAGGAGGGTGGCTACACCTTC. It codes for CASSPRQEGGYTF.

V is TRBV12-3 or TRBV12-4 and J is TRBJ1-2, with 7 nucleotides matching TRBD1. The CDR3 is made up of 13 amino acids. Unmatched junction bases numbered 8, after V lost 7 bases and J lost 6 bases. CDR3 in DNA: TGTGCCAGCACCACCCAGGGACAGAATGGCTACACCTTC. Its translation is CASTTQGQNGYTF.

The chain is built from TRBV11-2 and TRBJ1-3; D gene ambiguous. Trimming took off 1 base at V and 0 bases at J, with 13 bases between the two ends. The CDR3 has 17 amino acids. CDR1 is SGHAT and CDR2 is FQNNGV in the germline V gene. Here the CDR3 reads CASSLAVSLSSGNTIYF. The CDR3 DNA reads as TGTGCCAGCAGCTTAGCGGTTTCGCTGTCCTCTGGAAACACCATATATTTT. The variable domain in full, completed from reference TRBV11-2 and TRBJ1-3, reads EAGVAQSPRYKIIEKRQSVAFWCNPISGHATLYWYQQILGQGPKLLIQFQNNGVVDDSQLPKDRFSAERLKGVDSTLKIQPAKLEDSAVYLCASSLAVSLSSGNTIYFGEGSWLTVV.

The J gene is TRBJ1-6, the V gene TRBV21-1. TRBV21-1 is reported as a pseudogene. This CDR3 comprises 15 residues. CDR3 loop: CASSKSGNGVSPLHF. The CDR3 DNA follows: TGTGCCAGCAGCAAATCAGGTAACGGGGTTTCACCCCTCCACTTT.

V gene TRBV3-1 (or the pseudogene TRBV3-2) combines with J gene TRBJ1-2; no clear D gene. Germline values: CDR1 LGHDT, CDR2 YNNKEL (reference sequence). The CDR3 is 13 amino acids. Trimming stripped 5 bases from V and 6 bases from J, with 13 bases between. This CDR3 is CASSETRVDGYTF. CDR3 DNA: TGTGCCAGCAGCGAGACACGGGTGGATGGCTACACCTTC.

The chain has TRBV7-3 and TRBJ2-1, with 8 bases aligning to TRBD1. V trimming: 8 bases; J trimming: 6 bases; junction bases outside the gene matches: 6. CDR1 and CDR2 from the germline V gene are SGHTA and FQGTGA. This CDR3 has 13 residues. CDR3 sequence: CASPDRESNEQFF. CDR3 coding DNA: TGTGCCAGCCCGGACAGGGAAAGCAATGAGCAGTTCTTC.

The table lists this clone with a few counts. The chain is built from TRBV2 and TRBJ2-1; D is perhaps TRBD1 (6 bases). CDR3 size: 14 residues. Trimming cost V 4 bases and J 5 bases, with 12 bases left between them. Germline V gives CDR1 SNHLY, CDR2 FYNNEI. CDR3 sequence reads: CASSVQGQDNEQFF. The CDR3 coding sequence is TGTGCCAGCAGTGTACAGGGCCAGGACAATGAGCAGTTCTTC.

The rearrangement joins TRBV19 to TRBJ1-2, with D possibly being TRBD1 (5 bases). The CDR3 is 14 residues long. V dropped 5 bases and J dropped 3 bases, with 13 bases sitting between them. Germline CDR1 reads LNHDA; CDR2 reads SQIVND (reference sequence). The CDR3 is CASSPPGGDYGYTF. The CDR3 DNA follows: TGTGCCAGTAGTCCACCGGGGGGTGACTATGGCTACACCTTC.

The genes are TRBV7-9 and TRBJ1-1; D perhaps matches TRBD1 (6 bases). The V end was cut by 0 bases, the J end by 2 bases, with 10 bases between. In germline, CDR1 is SEHNR, CDR2 FQNEAQ (reference sequence). The CDR3 is 15 amino acids. The CDR3 sequence: CASSLAQGTNTEAFF. CDR3 nucleotides: TGTGCCAGCAGCTTAGCGCAGGGGACCAACACTGAAGCTTTCTTT.

V is TRBV3-1 (or the pseudogene TRBV3-2) and J is TRBJ2-7; D may be TRBD2 (6 bases). Per the germline V gene, CDR1 is LGHDT and CDR2 is YNNKEL (reference sequence). Trimming stripped 0 bases from V and 2 bases from J, with 11 bases between. The CDR3 is 15 amino acids. The CDR3 loop reads CASSQDATRAYEQYF. In DNA, the CDR3 is TGTGCCAGCAGCCAAGATGCGACTAGGGCCTACGAGCAGTACTTC.

This clone was counted only a few times. This chain uses TRBV2 with TRBJ2-5; no definite D call. The CDR3 totals 14 residues. Trimming shortened V by 2 bases and J by 6 bases, and 13 bases separated the two germline ends. CDR1 and CDR2 from the germline V gene are SNHLY and FYNNEI. CDR3 sequence (DNA): TGTGCCAGCAGTGAACAGTTGGGTGATAAGACCCAGTACTTC. Translated: CASSEQLGDKTQYF. Full variable domain (missing parts from reference TRBV2 and TRBJ2-5): EPEVTQTPSHQVTQMGQEVILRCVPISNHLYFYWYRQILGQKVEFLVSFYNNEISEKSEIFDDQFSVERPDGSNFTLKIRSTKLEDSAMYFCASSEQLGDKTQYFGPGTRLLVL.

This chain connects TRBV4-2 to TRBJ2-6, with 9 bases aligning to TRBD2. This CDR3 has 19 residues. Per germline, CDR1 LGHNA and CDR2 YNFKEQ. V shed 4 bases, J shed 3 bases, and the junction held 13 bases outside the gene matches. As DNA, the CDR3 is TGTGCCAGCAGCCCAAGGCACGATAGCGGGAGTGATGGGGCCAACGTCCTGACTTTC. Its protein is CASSPRHDSGSDGANVLTF.